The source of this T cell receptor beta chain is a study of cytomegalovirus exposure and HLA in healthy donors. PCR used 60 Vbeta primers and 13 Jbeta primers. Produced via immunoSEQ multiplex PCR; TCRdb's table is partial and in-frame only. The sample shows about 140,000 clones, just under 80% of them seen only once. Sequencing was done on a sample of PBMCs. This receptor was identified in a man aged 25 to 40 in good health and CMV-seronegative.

As DNA, the CDR3 is TGTGCCAGCCGGCTAGCCGGCTACGAGCAGTACTTC. This gives the protein CASRLAGYEQYF. The chain combines TRBV28 with TRBJ2-7; D may be TRBD2 (5 bases). This CDR3 is built from 12 residues. CDR1 is MDHEN and CDR2 is SYDVKM in the germline V gene. Trimming removed 8 bases at V and 3 bases at J, with 11 bases between. Looking up the rest from reference TRBV28 and TRBJ2-7 gives the full variable domain: DVKVTQSSRYLVKRTGEKVFLECVQDMDHENMFWYRQDPGLGLRLIYFSYDVKMKEKGDIPEGYSVSREKKERFSLILESASTNQTSMYLCASRLAGYEQYFGPGTRLTVT.